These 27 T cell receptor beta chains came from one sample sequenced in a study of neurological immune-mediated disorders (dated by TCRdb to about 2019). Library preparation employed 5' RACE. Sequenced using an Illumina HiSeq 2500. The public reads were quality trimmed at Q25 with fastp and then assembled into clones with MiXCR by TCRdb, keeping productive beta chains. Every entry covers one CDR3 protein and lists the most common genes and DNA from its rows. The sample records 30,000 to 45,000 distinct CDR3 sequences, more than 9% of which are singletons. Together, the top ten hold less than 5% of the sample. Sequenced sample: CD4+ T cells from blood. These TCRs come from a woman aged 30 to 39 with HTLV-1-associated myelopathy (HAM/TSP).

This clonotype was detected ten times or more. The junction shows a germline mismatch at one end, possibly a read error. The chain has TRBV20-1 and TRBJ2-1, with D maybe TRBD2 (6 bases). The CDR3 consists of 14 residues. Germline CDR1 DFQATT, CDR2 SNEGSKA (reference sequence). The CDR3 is CSTSRGSTFNEQFF. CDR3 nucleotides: TGCAGTACTAGCCGGGGCTCAACCTTCAATGAGCAGTTCTTC.

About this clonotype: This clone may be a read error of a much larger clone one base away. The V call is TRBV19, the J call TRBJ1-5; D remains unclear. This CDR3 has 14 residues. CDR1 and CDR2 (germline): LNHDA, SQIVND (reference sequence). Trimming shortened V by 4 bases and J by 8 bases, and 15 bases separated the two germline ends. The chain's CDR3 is CASSTRASGKPQHF. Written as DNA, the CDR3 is TGTGCCAGTAGTACCCGGGCGAGCGGGAAGCCCCAGCATTTT.

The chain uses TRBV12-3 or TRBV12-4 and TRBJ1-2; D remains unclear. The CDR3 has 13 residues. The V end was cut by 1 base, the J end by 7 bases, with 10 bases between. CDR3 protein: CASSLGEKSGYTF. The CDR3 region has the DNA TGTGCCAGCAGTTTAGGGGAAAAATCTGGCTACACCTTC.

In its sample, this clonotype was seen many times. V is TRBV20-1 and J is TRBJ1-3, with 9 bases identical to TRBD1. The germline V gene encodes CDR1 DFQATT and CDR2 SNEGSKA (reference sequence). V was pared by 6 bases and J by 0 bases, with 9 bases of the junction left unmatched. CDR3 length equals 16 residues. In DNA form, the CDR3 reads TGCAGTGCGTGGACAGGGGAAAATTACTCTGGAAACACCATATATTTT. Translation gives CSAWTGENYSGNTIYF.

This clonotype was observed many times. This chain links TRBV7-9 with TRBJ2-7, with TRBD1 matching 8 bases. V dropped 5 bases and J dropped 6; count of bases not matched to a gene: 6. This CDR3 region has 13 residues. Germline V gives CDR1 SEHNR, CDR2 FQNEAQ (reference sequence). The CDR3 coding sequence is TGTGCCAGCAGCCTTTCAACAGGGGGCGAGCAGTACTTC. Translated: CASSLSTGGEQYF.

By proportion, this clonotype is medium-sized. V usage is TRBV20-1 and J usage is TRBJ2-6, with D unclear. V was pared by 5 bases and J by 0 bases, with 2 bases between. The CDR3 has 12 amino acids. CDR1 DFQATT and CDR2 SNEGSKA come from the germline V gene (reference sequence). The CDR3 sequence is CSAVSGANVLTF. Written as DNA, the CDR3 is TGCAGTGCTGTCTCTGGGGCCAACGTCCTGACTTTC.

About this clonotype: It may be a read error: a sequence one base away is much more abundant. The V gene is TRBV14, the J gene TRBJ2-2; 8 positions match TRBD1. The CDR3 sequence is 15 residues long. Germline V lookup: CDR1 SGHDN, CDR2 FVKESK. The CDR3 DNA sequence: TGTGCCAGCAGCCCGGGACAGGCGAACACCGGGGAGATGTTTTTT. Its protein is CASSPGQANTGEMFF.

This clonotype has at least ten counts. The CDR3 is CASSPRQGMAGEQFF. The CDR3 nucleotides are TGTGCCAGCAGCCCCCGACAGGGGATGGCGGGAGAGCAGTTCTTC. The chain couples TRBV11-3 to TRBJ2-1; 8 bases are shared with TRBD1. Germline loops: CDR1 SGHNT, CDR2 YENEEA. J lost 10 bases, V lost 5 bases, and 13 bases had no gene match. CDR3 size: 15 residues.

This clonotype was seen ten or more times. This CDR3 is CASSYRTDTQYF. CDR3 DNA sequence: TGTGCCAGCAGTTACCGGACAGATACGCAGTATTTT. The genes are TRBV6-2 or TRBV6-3 and TRBJ2-3, with no clear D. This CDR3 has 12 residues. Trimming stripped 2 bases from V and 3 bases from J, with 3 bases between. Per germline, CDR1 MNHEY and CDR2 SVGEGT.

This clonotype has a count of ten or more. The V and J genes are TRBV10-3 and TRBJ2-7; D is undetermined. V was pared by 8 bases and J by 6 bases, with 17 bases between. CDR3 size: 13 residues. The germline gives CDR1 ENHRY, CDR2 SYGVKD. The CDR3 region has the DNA TGTGCCATCCGTCCGAATGGACCCGCCGAGCAGTACTTC. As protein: CAIRPNGPAEQYF.

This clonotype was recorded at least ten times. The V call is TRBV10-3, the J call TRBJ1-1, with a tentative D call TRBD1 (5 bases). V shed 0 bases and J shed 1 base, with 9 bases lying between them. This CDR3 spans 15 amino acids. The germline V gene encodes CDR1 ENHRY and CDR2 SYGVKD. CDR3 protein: CAISESRTPNTEAFF. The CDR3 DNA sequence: TGTGCCATCAGTGAGTCAAGGACACCGAACACTGAAGCTTTCTTT.

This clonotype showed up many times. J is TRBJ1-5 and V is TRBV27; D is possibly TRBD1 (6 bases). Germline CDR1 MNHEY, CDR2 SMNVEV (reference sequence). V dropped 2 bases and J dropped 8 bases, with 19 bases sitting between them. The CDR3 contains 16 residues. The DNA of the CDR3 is TGTGCCAGCAGTTTACAAGTAGGTAGGGGGACGAAGCCCCAGCATTTT. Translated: CASSLQVGRGTKPQHF.

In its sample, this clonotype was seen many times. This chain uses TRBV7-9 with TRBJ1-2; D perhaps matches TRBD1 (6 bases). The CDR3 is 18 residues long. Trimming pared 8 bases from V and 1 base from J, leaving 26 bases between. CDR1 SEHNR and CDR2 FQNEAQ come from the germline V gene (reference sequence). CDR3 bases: TGTGCCAGCGCCAGCCCCCTTTTAACAGGGAAGAGTAACTATGGCTACACCTTC. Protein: CASASPLLTGKSNYGYTF.

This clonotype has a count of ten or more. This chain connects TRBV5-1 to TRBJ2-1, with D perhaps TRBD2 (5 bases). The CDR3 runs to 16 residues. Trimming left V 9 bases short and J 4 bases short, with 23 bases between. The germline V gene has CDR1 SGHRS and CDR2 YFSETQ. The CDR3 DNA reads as TGCGCCACCCAGCCCCTCCCCGGGGATTTTTACAATGAGCAGTTCTTC. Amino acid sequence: CATQPLPGDFYNEQFF.

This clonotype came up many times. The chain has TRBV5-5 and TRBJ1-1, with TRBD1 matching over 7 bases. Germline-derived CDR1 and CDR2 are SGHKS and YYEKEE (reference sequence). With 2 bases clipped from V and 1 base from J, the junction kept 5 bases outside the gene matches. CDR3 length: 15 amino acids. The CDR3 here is CASSFAGTANTEAFF. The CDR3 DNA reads TGTGCCAGCAGCTTCGCCGGGACAGCGAACACTGAAGCTTTCTTT.

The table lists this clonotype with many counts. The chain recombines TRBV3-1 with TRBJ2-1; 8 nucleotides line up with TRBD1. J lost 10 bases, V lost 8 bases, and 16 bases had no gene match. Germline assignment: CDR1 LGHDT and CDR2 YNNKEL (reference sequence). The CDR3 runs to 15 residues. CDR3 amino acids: CASRRDRSLIGEQFF. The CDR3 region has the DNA TGTGCCAGCCGAAGGGACAGGTCCCTCATTGGGGAGCAGTTCTTC.

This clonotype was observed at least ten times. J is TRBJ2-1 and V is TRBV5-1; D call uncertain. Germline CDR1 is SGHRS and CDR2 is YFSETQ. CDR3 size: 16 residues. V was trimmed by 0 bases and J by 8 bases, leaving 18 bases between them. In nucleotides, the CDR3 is TGCGCCAGCAGCTTGGTCCCCACTGAATTGCTCTATGAGCAGTTCTTC. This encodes CASSLVPTELLYEQFF.

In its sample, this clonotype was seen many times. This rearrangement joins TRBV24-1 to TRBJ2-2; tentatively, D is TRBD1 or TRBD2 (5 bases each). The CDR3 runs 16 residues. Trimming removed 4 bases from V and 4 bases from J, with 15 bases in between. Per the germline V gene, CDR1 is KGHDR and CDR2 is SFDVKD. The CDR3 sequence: CATSDSTGTITGELFF. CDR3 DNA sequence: TGTGCCACCAGTGACTCCACCGGGACCATCACCGGGGAGCTGTTTTTT.

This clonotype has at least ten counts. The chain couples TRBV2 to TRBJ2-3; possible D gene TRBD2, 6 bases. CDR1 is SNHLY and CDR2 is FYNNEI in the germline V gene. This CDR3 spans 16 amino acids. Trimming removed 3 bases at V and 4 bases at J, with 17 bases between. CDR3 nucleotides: TGTGCCAGCAGTGACGTGGTTTGGCGGGGTTCAGATACGCAGTATTTT. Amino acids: CASSDVVWRGSDTQYF.

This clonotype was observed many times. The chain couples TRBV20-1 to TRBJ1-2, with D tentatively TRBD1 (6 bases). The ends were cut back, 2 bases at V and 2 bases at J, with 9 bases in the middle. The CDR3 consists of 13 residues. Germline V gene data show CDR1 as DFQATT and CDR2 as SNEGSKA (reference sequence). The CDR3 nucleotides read TGCAGTGCTAGACAGGGGCTGAACTATGGCTACACCTTC. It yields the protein CSARQGLNYGYTF.

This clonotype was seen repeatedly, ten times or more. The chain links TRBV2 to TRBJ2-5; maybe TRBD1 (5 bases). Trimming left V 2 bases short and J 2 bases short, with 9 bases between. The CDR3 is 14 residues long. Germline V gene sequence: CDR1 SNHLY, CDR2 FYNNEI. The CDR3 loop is CASSELTGQETQYF. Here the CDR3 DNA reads TGTGCCAGCAGTGAACTCACAGGACAAGAGACCCAGTACTTC. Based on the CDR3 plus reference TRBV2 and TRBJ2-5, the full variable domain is EPEVTQTPSHQVTQMGQEVILRCVPISNHLYFYWYRQILGQKVEFLVSFYNNEISEKSEIFDDQFSVERPDGSNFTLKIRSTKLEDSAMYFCASSELTGQETQYFGPGTRLLVL.

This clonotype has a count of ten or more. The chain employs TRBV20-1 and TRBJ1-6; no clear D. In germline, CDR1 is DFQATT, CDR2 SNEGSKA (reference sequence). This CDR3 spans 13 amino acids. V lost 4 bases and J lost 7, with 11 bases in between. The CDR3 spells CSATDGGNSPLHF. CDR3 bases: TGCAGTGCTACAGACGGAGGCAATTCACCCCTCCACTTT.

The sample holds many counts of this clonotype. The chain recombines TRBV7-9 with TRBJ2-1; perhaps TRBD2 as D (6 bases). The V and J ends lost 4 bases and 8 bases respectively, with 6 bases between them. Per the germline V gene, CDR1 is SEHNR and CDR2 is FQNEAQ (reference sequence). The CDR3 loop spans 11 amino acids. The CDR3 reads CASSSSDEQFF. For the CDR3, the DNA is TGTGCCAGCAGCTCTAGCGATGAGCAGTTCTTC.

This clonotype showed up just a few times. The CDR3 region is CAWSREGGRDLGNQPQHF. The DNA of the CDR3 is TGTGCCTGGAGTCGGGAGGGGGGAAGAGATTTGGGCAATCAGCCCCAGCATTTT. The chain carries TRBV30 and TRBJ1-5, with D tentatively TRBD1 (6 bases). CDR3 length: 18 residues. V lost 2 bases and J 2 bases, leaving 22 bases between the germline ends. The V gene's germline CDR1 is GTSNPN and CDR2 SVGIG (reference sequence).

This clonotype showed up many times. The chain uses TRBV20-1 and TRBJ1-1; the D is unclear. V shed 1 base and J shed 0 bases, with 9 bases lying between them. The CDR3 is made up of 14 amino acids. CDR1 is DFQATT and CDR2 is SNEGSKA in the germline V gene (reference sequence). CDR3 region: CSARVGALNTEAFF. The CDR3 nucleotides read TGCAGTGCTAGAGTCGGAGCCTTGAACACTGAAGCTTTCTTT.

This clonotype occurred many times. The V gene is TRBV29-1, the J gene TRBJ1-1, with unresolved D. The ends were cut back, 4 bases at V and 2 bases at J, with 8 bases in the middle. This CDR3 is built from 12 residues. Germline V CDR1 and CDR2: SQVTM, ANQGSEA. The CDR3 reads CSVGVLNTEAFF. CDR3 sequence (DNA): TGCAGCGTTGGAGTCCTAAACACTGAAGCTTTCTTT.

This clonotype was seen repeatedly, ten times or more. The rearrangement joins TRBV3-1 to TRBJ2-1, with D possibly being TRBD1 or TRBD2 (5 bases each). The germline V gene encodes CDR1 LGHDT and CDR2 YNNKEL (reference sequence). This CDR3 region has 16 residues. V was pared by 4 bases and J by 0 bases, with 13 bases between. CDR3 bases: TGTGCCAGCAGCCGTGACGGGGCGAGCTCCTACAATGAGCAGTTCTTC. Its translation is CASSRDGASSYNEQFF.